The present TCR beta chain was sequenced within a study of neurological immune-mediated disorders. This clonotype was recorded many times. Its antigen is undetermined. Broader study findings: Private repertoires in all groups were suggested, as expanded clones shared no CDR3 amino acid sequences across subjects. Falling below healthy controls, multiple sclerosis showed the least TCR clonal expansion, while HTLV-1-associated myelopathy showed the most.

The cDNA came from 5'RACE with 10-nucleotide random UMIs. Using its own MiXCR run on the 5' RACE reads, TCRdb lists one record per CDR3 protein. Of some 28,000 distinct CDR3 sequences in the sample, 6.6% were seen once. V gave up 1 base and J gave up 8 bases; unmatched junction bases: 9. CDR1 and CDR2 (germline): DFQATT, SNEGSKA (reference sequence). CDR3 length: 16 amino acids. The V and J genes are TRBV20-1 and TRBJ2-1; 12 nucleotides line up with TRBD2. The specimen was PBMCs. The TCR originated in a woman aged 45-65 years in good health. This CDR3 reads CSARGPGLAGRDEQFF. The CDR3 coding sequence is TGCAGTGCTAGAGGCCCCGGACTAGCGGGGAGAGATGAGCAGTTCTTC.